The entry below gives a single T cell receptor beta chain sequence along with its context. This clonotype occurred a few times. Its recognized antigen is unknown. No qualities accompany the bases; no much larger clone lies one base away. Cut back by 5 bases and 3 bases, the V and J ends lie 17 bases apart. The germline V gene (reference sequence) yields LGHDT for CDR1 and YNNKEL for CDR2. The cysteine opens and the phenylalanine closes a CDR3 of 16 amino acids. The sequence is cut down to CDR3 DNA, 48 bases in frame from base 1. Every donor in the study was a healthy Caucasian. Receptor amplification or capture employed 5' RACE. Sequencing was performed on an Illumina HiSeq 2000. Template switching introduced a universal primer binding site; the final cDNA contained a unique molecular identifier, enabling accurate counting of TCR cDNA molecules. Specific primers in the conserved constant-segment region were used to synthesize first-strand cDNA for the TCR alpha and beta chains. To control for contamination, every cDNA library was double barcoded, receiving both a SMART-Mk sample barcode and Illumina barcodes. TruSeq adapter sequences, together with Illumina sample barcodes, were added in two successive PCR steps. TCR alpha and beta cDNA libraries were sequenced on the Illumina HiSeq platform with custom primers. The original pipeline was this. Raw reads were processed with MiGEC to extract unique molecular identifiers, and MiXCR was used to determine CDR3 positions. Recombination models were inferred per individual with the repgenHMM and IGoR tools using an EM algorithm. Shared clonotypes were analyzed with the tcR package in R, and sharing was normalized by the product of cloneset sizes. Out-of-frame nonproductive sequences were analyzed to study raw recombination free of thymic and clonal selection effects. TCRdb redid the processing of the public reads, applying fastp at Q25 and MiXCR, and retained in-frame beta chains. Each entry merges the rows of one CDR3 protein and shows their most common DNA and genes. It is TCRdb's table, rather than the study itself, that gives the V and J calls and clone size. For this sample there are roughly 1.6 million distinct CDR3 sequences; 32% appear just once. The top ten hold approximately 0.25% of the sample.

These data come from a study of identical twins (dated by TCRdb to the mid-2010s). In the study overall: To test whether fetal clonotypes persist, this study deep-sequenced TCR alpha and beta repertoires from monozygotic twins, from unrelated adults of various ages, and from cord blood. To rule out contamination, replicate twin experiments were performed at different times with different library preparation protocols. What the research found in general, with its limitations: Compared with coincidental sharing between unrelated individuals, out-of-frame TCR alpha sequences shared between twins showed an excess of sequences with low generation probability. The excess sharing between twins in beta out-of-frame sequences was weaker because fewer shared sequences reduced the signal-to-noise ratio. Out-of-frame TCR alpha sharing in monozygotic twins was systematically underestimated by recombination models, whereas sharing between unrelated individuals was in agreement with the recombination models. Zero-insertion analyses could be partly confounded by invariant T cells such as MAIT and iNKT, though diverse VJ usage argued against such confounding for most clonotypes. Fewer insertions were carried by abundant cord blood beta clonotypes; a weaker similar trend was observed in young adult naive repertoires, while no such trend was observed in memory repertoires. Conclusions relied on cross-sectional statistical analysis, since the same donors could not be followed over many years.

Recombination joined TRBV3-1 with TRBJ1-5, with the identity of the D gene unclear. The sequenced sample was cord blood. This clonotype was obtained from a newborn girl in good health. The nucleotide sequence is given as TGTGCCAGCAGCAAAGGCTGGGCGGAAACCAATCAGCCCCAGCATTTT. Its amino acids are CASSKGWAETNQPQHF.